The present T cell receptor beta chain was sequenced within a study of OX40 agonist ivuxolimab in advanced cancers. Overall study results and limits: The authors also found low normalized T-cell clonal expansion in some nonresponders.

Trimming took off 4 bases at V and 7 bases at J, with 12 bases between the two ends. Per germline, CDR1 SGHRS and CDR2 YFSETQ. This CDR3 contains 12 residues. Details on this clone: Antigen specificity is unknown.

TCRdb keeps only in-frame clones here, not all; method: immunoSEQ multiplex PCR. Altogether about 69,000 clones are present, around 90% being singletons, with the ten largest covering over 9.5%. This TCR derives from an adult with an advanced solid tumor such as melanoma, head and neck, liver or kidney cancer. Specimen: CD4+ or CD8+ T cells sorted from blood, collected in a trial of the OX40 agonist ivuxolimab. The rearrangement joins TRBV5-1 to TRBJ2-7; no reliable D call. CDR3 sequence (DNA): TGCGCCAGCAGCCCGGACCGAGCGGAGCAGTACTTC. Its translation: CASSPDRAEQYF.